This is a list of T cell receptor beta chains from one sample in a study of shared clonotypes between healthy human individuals. The method was immunoSEQ multiplex PCR; TCRdb's version includes in-frame clones alone and lacks a portion of them. The table lists about 1.5 million clones, 95% to 99% of them singletons, with roughly 0.4% in the top ten. The material sequenced was naive CD4+ T cells sorted from blood. The receptors shown here come from a young man in good health. Both conserved end residues are part of each CDR3. The order of the fields is D gene, V gene, CDR3 length, CDR3 protein. A D gene is named only where the DNA matches it firmly.

. | TRBV30 | 12 | CAWTRSQHEQYF
TRBD2 | TRBV12-5 | 16 | CASGLVFSGRAHEQFF
TRBD1 | TRBV7-3 | 13 | CASSAQGWNEQFF
TRBD2 | TRBV19 | 17 | CASSARLAGVGTGELFF
TRBD1 | TRBV9 | 14 | CASSAPGQVYEQYF
. | TRBV7-9 | 13 | CASEDRTNTEAFF
. | TRBV7-9 | 14 | CASSLVGLPTEAFF
TRBD1 | TRBV4-3 | 15 | CASSQDGTGQETQYF
. | TRBV10-3 | 13 | CAISDSVGNEQFF
TRBD1 | TRBV5-1 | 14 | CASTSGQGPYEQYF